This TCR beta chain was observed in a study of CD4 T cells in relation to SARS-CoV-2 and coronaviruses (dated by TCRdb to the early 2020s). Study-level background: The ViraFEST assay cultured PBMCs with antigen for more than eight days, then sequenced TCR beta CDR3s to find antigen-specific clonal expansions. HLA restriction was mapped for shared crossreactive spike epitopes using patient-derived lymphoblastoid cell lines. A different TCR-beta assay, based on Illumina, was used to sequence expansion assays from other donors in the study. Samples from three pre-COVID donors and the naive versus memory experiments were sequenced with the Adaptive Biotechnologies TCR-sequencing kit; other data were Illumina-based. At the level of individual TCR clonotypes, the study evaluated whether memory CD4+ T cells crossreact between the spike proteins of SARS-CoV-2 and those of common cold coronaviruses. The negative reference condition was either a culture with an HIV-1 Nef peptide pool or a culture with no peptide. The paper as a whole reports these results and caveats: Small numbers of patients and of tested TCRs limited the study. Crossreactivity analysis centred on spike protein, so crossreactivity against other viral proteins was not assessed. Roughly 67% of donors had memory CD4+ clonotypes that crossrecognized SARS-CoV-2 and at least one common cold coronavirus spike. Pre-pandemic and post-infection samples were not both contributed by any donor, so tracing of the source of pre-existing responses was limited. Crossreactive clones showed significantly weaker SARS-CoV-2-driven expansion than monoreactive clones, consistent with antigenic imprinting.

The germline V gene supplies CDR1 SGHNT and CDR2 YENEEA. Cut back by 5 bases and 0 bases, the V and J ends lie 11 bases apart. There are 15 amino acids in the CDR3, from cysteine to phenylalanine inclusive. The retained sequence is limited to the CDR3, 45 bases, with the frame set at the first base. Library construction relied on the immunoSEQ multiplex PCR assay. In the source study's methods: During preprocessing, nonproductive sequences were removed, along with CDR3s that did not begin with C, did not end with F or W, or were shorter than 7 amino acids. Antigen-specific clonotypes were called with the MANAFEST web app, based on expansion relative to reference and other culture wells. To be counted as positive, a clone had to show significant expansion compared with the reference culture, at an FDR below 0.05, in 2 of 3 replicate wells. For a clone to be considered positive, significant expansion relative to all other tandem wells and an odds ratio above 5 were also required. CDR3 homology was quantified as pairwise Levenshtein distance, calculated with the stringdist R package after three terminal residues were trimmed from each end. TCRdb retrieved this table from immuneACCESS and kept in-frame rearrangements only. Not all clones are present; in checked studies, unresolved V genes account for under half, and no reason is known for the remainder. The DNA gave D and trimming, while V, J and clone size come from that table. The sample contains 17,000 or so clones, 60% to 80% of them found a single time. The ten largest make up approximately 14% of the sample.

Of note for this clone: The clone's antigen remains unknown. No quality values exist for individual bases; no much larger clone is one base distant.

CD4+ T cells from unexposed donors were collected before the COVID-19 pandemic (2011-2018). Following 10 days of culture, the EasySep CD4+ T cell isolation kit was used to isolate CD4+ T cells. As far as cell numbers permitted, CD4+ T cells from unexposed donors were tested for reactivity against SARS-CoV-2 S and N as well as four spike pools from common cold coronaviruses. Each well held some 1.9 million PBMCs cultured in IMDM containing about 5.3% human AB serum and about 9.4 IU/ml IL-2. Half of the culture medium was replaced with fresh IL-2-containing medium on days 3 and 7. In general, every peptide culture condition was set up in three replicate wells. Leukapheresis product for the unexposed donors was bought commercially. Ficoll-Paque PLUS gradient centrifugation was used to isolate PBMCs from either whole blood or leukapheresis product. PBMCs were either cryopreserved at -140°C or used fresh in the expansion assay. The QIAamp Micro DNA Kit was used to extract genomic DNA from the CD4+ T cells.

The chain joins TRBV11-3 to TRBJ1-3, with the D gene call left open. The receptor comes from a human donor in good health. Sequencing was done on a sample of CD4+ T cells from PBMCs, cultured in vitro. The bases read TGTGCCAGCAGCGGTTCCGGTAGCTCTGGAAACACCATATATTTT. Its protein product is CASSGSGSSGNTIYF. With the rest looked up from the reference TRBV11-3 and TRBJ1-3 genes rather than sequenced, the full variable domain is EAGVVQSPRYKIIEKKQPVAFWCNPISGHNTLYWYLQNLGQGPELLIRYENEEAVDDSQLPKDRFSAERLKGVDSTLKIQPAELGDSAVYLCASSGSGSSGNTIYFGEGSWLTVV.